This T cell receptor beta chain was obtained from a study of type 1 and type 2 diabetes patients. PCR was run on genomic DNA. Multiplex PCR with 30 forward and 13 reverse primers amplified the TCR beta CDR3. MiXCR was run by TCRdb on the multiplex PCR reads, yielding one entry per CDR3 protein. The sample gives under 300,000 distinct CDR3 sequences, roughly 48% of which show up once; roughly 13% is in the top ten. The CDR3 has 15 residues. Germline V lookup: CDR1 MNHEY, CDR2 SVGAGI. The ends lost 6 bases at V and 1 base at J; junction bases unmatched: 7. This clonotype was detected once. The sequence derives from a man younger than 35 with type 2 diabetes. Sequenced sample: peripheral blood mononuclear cells (PBMCs). The chain is built from TRBV6-5 and TRBJ2-3; 7 nucleotides match TRBD1. Written as DNA, the CDR3 is TGTGCCAGCAGATCCGATCAGGGGGGCACAGATACGCAGTATTTT. It is translated as CASRSDQGGTDTQYF.